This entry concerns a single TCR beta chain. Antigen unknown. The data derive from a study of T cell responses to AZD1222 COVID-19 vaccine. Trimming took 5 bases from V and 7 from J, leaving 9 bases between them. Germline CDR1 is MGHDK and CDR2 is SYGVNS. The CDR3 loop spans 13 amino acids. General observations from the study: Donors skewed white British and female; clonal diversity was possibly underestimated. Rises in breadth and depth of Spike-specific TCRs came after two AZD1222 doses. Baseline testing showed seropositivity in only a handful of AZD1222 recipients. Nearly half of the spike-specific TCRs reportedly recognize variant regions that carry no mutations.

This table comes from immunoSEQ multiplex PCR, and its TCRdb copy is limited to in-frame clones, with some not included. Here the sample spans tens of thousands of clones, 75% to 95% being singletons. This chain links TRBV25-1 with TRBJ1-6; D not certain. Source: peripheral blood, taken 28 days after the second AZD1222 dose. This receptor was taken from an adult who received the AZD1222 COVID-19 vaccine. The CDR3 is CASSLPGNSPLHF. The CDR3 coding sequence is TGTGCCAGCAGTCTCCCGGGGAATTCACCCCTCCACTTT.